This TCR beta chain was retrieved from a study of identical twins listed by TCRdb under 2016. Broadly, across the study: TCR alpha and beta repertoires from monozygotic twins, unrelated adults of various ages and cord blood were deep-sequenced to test whether fetal clonotypes persist. Replicate twin experiments were performed at different times using different library preparation protocols to rule out contamination. What the research found in general, with its limitations: The excess sharing between twins in beta out-of-frame sequences was weaker because fewer shared sequences reduced the signal-to-noise ratio. Compared with coincidental sharing between unrelated individuals, out-of-frame TCR alpha sequences shared between twins showed an excess of sequences with low generation probability. Out-of-frame TCR alpha sharing in monozygotic twins was systematically underestimated by recombination models, whereas sharing between unrelated individuals was in agreement with the recombination models. Because the same donors could not be followed over many years, conclusions were based on cross-sectional statistical analysis. Invariant T cells such as MAIT and iNKT could partly confound zero-insertion analyses, though diverse VJ usage argued against this for most clonotypes. Fewer insertions were carried by abundant cord blood beta clonotypes, a similar but weaker trend appeared in young adult naive repertoires, and no such trend appeared in memory repertoires.

As concerns this clonotype: What this receptor recognizes is not known. Base qualities were left out, and no much larger clone turns up one base away.

All donors were healthy Caucasians. Miltenyi CD45RO+ enrichment and human naive T-cell isolation kits were used to isolate memory (CD45RO+) and naive T cells from PBMC. The CDR3, cysteine through phenylalanine, is 13 amino acids long. The CDR3 DNA has 39 bases and is translated from base 1. Reading the germline V gene gives CDR1 KGHDR and CDR2 SFDVKD. The V and J ends are trimmed by 5 bases and 2 bases, leaving 8 bases between them. Preparation of the library involved 5' RACE. The reads were generated on an Illumina HiSeq 2000. Template switching introduced a universal primer binding site; the final cDNA contained a unique molecular identifier, enabling accurate counting of TCR cDNA molecules. Specific primers in the conserved constant-segment region were used to synthesize first-strand cDNA for TCR alpha and beta chains. To control for contamination, each cDNA library was double barcoded with a SMART-Mk sample barcode plus Illumina barcodes. TruSeq adapter sequences and Illumina sample barcodes were added in two successive PCR steps. Sequencing of the TCR alpha and beta cDNA libraries was done on the Illumina HiSeq platform using custom primers. Concerning the study's data processing: MiGEC processed the raw reads to extract unique molecular identifiers, while MiXCR was used to determine the CDR3 positions. For each individual, recombination models were inferred using an EM algorithm with the repgenHMM and IGoR tools. Shared clonotypes were analyzed with the tcR package in R, and sharing was normalized by the product of cloneset sizes. Out-of-frame nonproductive sequences were analyzed to study raw recombination free of thymic and clonal selection effects. In TCRdb, the public reads were trimmed at Q25 with fastp and aligned with MiXCR, with productive beta chains retained. For every CDR3 protein sequence, its rows merge into one entry that carries the most common genes and DNA. Here the V and J calls rest on TCRdb's processing, not on the authors' analysis. In all, the sample holds around 240,000 distinct CDR3 sequences, and roughly a tenth of those were seen once. The biggest ten clones account for 9% to 10% of the sample.

The rearranged segments are TRBV24-1 and TRBJ2-5, with the D segment identity uncertain. The source material was memory T cells sorted from blood. The cell subset or site label, as the study defines it: CD45RO+ enriched T cells. The clonotype comes from a man aged 50 to 59 in good health. The bases read TGTGCCACCAGTGGGGTGGGGCAAGAGACCCAGTACTTC. Its product reads: CATSGVGQETQYF.